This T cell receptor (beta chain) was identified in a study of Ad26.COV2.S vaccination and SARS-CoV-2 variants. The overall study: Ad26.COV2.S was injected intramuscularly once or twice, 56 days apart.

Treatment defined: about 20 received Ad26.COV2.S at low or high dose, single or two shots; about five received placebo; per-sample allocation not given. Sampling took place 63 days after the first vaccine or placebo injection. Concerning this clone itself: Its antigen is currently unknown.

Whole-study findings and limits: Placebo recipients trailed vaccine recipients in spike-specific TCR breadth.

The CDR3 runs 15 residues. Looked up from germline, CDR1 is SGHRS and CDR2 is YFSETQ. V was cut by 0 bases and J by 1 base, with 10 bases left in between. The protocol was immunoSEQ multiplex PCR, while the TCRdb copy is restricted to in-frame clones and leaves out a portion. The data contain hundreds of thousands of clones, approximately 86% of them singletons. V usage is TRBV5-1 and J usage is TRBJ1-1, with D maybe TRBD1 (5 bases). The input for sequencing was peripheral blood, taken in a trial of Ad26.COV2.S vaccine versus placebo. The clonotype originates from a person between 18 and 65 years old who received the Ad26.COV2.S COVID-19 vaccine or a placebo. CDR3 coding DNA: TGCGCCAGCAGCTTGGCACAGGAGAGGAACACTGAAGCTTTCTTT. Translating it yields CASSLAQERNTEAFF.